This is a list of T cell receptor beta chains from one sample in a study of CD8 T cells in ankylosing spondylitis. TCRdb called the 5' RACE reads again in MiXCR, with one record for every CDR3 protein. The sample holds tens of thousands of distinct CDR3 sequences, 6.2% seen once. Sequenced material: synovial fluid, either unsorted or a sorted T cell fraction (not recorded which). These receptors were collected from a male donor with ankylosing spondylitis. The CDR3 runs from the conserved cysteine through the conserved F or W. Fields, in order: D gene, J gene, clone size, V gene, CDR3 protein, CDR3 DNA. A D gene is named only where the DNA matches it firmly. Only some rows state a clone size, as once, few, many or a class for expanded clones.

d_gene: -
j_gene: TRBJ2-2
abundance: many
v_gene: TRBV6-1
CDR3aa: CASSEGTSTGELFF
CDR3nt: TGTGCCAGCAGCGAAGGGACTTCGACCGGGGAGCTGTTTTTT

d_gene: -
j_gene: TRBJ2-3
abundance: -
v_gene: TRBV5-1
CDR3aa: CASSLGQDASTDTQYF
CDR3nt: TGCGCCAGCAGCTTGGGGCAAGACGCTAGCACAGATACGCAGTATTTT

d_gene: -
j_gene: TRBJ2-5
abundance: -
v_gene: TRBV27
CDR3aa: CASSLRYSGAAETQYF
CDR3nt: TGTGCCAGCAGTCTACGTTACTCCGGGGCCGCTGAGACCCAGTACTTC

d_gene: TRBD2
j_gene: TRBJ2-7
abundance: many
v_gene: TRBV28
CDR3aa: CASSLPPGLAASYEQYF
CDR3nt: TGTGCCAGCAGTTTACCCCCGGGACTAGCGGCCTCCTACGAGCAGTACTTC

d_gene: TRBD2
j_gene: TRBJ2-1
abundance: -
v_gene: TRBV5-4
CDR3aa: CASTLGTSGMDEQFF
CDR3nt: TGTGCCAGCACCTTGGGCACTAGCGGGATGGATGAGCAGTTCTTC

d_gene: TRBD2
j_gene: TRBJ2-7
abundance: -
v_gene: TRBV5-4
CDR3aa: CASSLTSETYEQYF
CDR3nt: TGTGCCAGCAGCCTTACTAGCGAAACCTACGAGCAGTACTTC

d_gene: -
j_gene: TRBJ2-4
abundance: -
v_gene: TRBV7-8
CDR3aa: CASSFGAAAKNIQYF
CDR3nt: TGTGCCAGCAGCTTCGGAGCGGCGGCCAAAAACATTCAGTACTTC

d_gene: -
j_gene: TRBJ1-4
abundance: many
v_gene: TRBV12-3/TRBV12-4
CDR3aa: CASSFGHQNEKLFF
CDR3nt: TGTGCCAGCAGTTTCGGACACCAGAATGAAAAACTGTTTTTT

d_gene: -
j_gene: TRBJ2-3
abundance: many
v_gene: TRBV28
CDR3aa: CASSLGFRSDTQYF
CDR3nt: TGTGCCAGCAGTTTGGGGTTCAGGTCAGATACGCAGTATTTT

d_gene: -
j_gene: TRBJ1-1
abundance: many
v_gene: TRBV18
CDR3aa: CASSPGEDTEAFF
CDR3nt: TGTGCCAGCTCACCAGGGGAGGACACTGAAGCTTTCTTT

d_gene: -
j_gene: TRBJ2-2
abundance: -
v_gene: TRBV28
CDR3aa: CATGRTGNTGELFF
CDR3nt: TGCGCCACCGGGAGGACAGGGAACACCGGGGAGCTGTTTTTT

d_gene: -
j_gene: TRBJ1-6
abundance: -
v_gene: TRBV12-3/TRBV12-4
CDR3aa: CASSGRGLSPLHF
CDR3nt: TGTGCCAGCAGTGGCAGGGGACTTTCACCCCTCCACTTT

d_gene: TRBD2
j_gene: TRBJ2-1
abundance: many
v_gene: TRBV12-3/TRBV12-4
CDR3aa: CASSLGFGGRNRDEQFF
CDR3nt: TGTGCCAGCAGTTTAGGATTTGGCGGGAGGAATAGGGATGAGCAGTTCTTC

d_gene: TRBD2
j_gene: TRBJ2-2
abundance: many
v_gene: TRBV3-1
CDR3aa: CASSHSGTINTGELFF
CDR3nt: TGTGCCAGCAGTCACAGCGGGACCATTAACACCGGGGAGCTGTTTTTT

d_gene: -
j_gene: TRBJ1-4
abundance: many
v_gene: TRBV6-5
CDR3aa: CASMGDNEKLFF
CDR3nt: TGTGCCAGCATGGGGGATAATGAAAAACTGTTTTTT

d_gene: TRBD2
j_gene: TRBJ2-3
abundance: -
v_gene: TRBV4-1
CDR3aa: CASSRGASGNTDTQYF
CDR3nt: TGCGCCAGCAGCCGCGGGGCTAGCGGGAACACAGATACGCAGTATTTT

d_gene: -
j_gene: TRBJ2-1
abundance: -
v_gene: TRBV5-1
CDR3aa: CASSLDGRYEQFF
CDR3nt: TGCGCCAGCAGCTTGGATGGTCGTTATGAGCAGTTCTTC

d_gene: TRBD1
j_gene: TRBJ1-5
abundance: many
v_gene: TRBV28
CDR3aa: CASRDRGQPVQPQHF
CDR3nt: TGTGCCAGCAGGGATCGGGGACAGCCCGTTCAGCCCCAGCATTTT

d_gene: TRBD1
j_gene: TRBJ1-3
abundance: many
v_gene: TRBV10-3
CDR3aa: CAISDGDRGFSGNTIYF
CDR3nt: TGTGCCATCAGTGATGGGGACAGGGGATTCTCTGGAAACACCATATATTTT

d_gene: -
j_gene: TRBJ2-5
abundance: many
v_gene: TRBV7-2
CDR3aa: CASSQPPVWETQYF
CDR3nt: TGTGCCAGCAGCCAACCCCCAGTGTGGGAGACCCAGTACTTC

d_gene: TRBD2
j_gene: TRBJ2-7
abundance: many
v_gene: TRBV20-1
CDR3aa: CSAEGLATYEQYF
CDR3nt: TGCAGTGCGGAGGGACTAGCAACCTACGAGCAGTACTTC

d_gene: TRBD2
j_gene: TRBJ2-1
abundance: many
v_gene: TRBV7-2
CDR3aa: CASSVASGRDNEQFF
CDR3nt: TGTGCCAGCAGCGTGGCTAGCGGACGGGACAATGAGCAGTTCTTC

d_gene: -
j_gene: TRBJ2-2
abundance: -
v_gene: TRBV6-1
CDR3aa: CASESGDANTGELFF
CDR3nt: TGTGCCAGCGAGTCAGGGGACGCGAACACCGGGGAGCTGTTTTTT

d_gene: -
j_gene: TRBJ2-3
abundance: many
v_gene: TRBV3-1
CDR3aa: CASSQDLGGAADTQYF
CDR3nt: TGTGCCAGCAGCCAAGATCTGGGGGGGGCCGCAGATACGCAGTATTTT

d_gene: TRBD1
j_gene: TRBJ1-2
abundance: many
v_gene: TRBV3-1
CDR3aa: CASSNRQGYGYTF
CDR3nt: TGTGCCAGCAGCAACCGACAGGGGTATGGCTACACCTTC

d_gene: -
j_gene: TRBJ2-4
abundance: many
v_gene: TRBV20-1
CDR3aa: CSAPDSNLAKNIQYF
CDR3nt: TGCAGTGCCCCGGATTCGAACCTAGCCAAAAACATTCAGTACTTC

d_gene: -
j_gene: TRBJ2-2
abundance: many
v_gene: TRBV11-1
CDR3aa: CASSLGTNTGELFF
CDR3nt: TGTGCCAGCAGCTTGGGTACGAACACCGGGGAGCTGTTTTTT

d_gene: -
j_gene: TRBJ1-1
abundance: few
v_gene: TRBV12-3/TRBV12-4
CDR3aa: CASSLDSLIEAFF
CDR3nt: TGTGCCAGCAGTTTAGACAGCCTGATTGAAGCTTTCTTT

d_gene: -
j_gene: TRBJ1-6
abundance: many
v_gene: TRBV6-5
CDR3aa: CASSFVTNSPLHF
CDR3nt: TGTGCCAGCAGTTTCGTCACTAATTCACCCCTCCACTTT

d_gene: -
j_gene: TRBJ2-2
abundance: many
v_gene: TRBV6-5
CDR3aa: CASSPSFGQTNTGELFF
CDR3nt: TGTGCCAGCAGTCCTAGCTTTGGACAGACGAACACCGGGGAGCTGTTTTTT

d_gene: -
j_gene: TRBJ1-5
abundance: -
v_gene: TRBV12-3/TRBV12-4
CDR3aa: CASRLWGGNQPQHF
CDR3nt: TGTGCCAGCAGGCTCTGGGGGGGCAATCAGCCCCAGCATTTT

d_gene: -
j_gene: TRBJ1-4
abundance: few
v_gene: TRBV7-9
CDR3aa: CASSLDWPGEKLFF
CDR3nt: TGTGCCAGCAGCTTAGACTGGCCGGGGGAAAAACTGTTTTTT

d_gene: TRBD1
j_gene: TRBJ1-2
abundance: -
v_gene: TRBV20-1
CDR3aa: CSAKGQGDVGYTF
CDR3nt: TGCAGTGCTAAGGGACAGGGGGATGTGGGCTACACCTTC

d_gene: -
j_gene: TRBJ1-2
abundance: many
v_gene: TRBV24-1
CDR3aa: CATSDTETAYGYTF
CDR3nt: TGTGCCACCAGTGATACGGAAACCGCCTATGGCTACACCTTC

d_gene: -
j_gene: TRBJ2-6
abundance: many
v_gene: TRBV29-1
CDR3aa: CSATGGSWANVLTF
CDR3nt: TGCAGCGCAACTGGGGGGTCCTGGGCCAACGTCCTGACTTTC

d_gene: TRBD2
j_gene: TRBJ2-2
abundance: many
v_gene: TRBV7-2
CDR3aa: CASSFAGAGGELFF
CDR3nt: TGTGCCAGCAGCTTCGCGGGAGCGGGCGGGGAGCTGTTTTTT

d_gene: -
j_gene: TRBJ1-2
abundance: many
v_gene: TRBV25-1
CDR3aa: CASPRTIYYGYTF
CDR3nt: TGTGCCAGCCCCAGGACCATATACTATGGCTACACCTTC

d_gene: -
j_gene: TRBJ2-2
abundance: few
v_gene: TRBV20-1
CDR3aa: CSARRTEGIGELFF
CDR3nt: TGCAGTGCTAGGCGGACAGAGGGAATCGGGGAGCTGTTTTTT

d_gene: -
j_gene: TRBJ2-7
abundance: many
v_gene: TRBV25-1
CDR3aa: CASSEQGVDEQYF
CDR3nt: TGTGCCAGCAGTGAGCAGGGAGTCGACGAGCAGTACTTC

d_gene: -
j_gene: TRBJ2-1
abundance: few
v_gene: TRBV27
CDR3aa: CASSFREGAINEQFF
CDR3nt: TGTGCCAGCAGTTTCCGCGAGGGAGCGATCAATGAGCAGTTCTTC

d_gene: -
j_gene: TRBJ2-1
abundance: many
v_gene: TRBV3-1
CDR3aa: CASSNWMANEQFF
CDR3nt: TGTGCCAGCAGCAACTGGATGGCGAATGAGCAGTTCTTC

d_gene: TRBD2
j_gene: TRBJ2-1
abundance: many
v_gene: TRBV29-1
CDR3aa: CSCWGGDSYNEQFF
CDR3nt: TGCAGCTGCTGGGGGGGGGACTCCTACAATGAGCAGTTCTTC

d_gene: TRBD1
j_gene: TRBJ2-5
abundance: many
v_gene: TRBV29-1
CDR3aa: CSVGDRGLETQYF
CDR3nt: TGCAGCGTTGGGGACAGGGGGCTTGAGACCCAGTACTTC

d_gene: -
j_gene: TRBJ2-7
abundance: few
v_gene: TRBV5-1
CDR3aa: CASSLQGFSYEQYF
CDR3nt: TGCGCCAGCAGCTTGCAGGGATTCTCCTACGAGCAGTACTTC

d_gene: TRBD2
j_gene: TRBJ2-2
abundance: -
v_gene: TRBV19
CDR3aa: CASLSGPAGFGELFF
CDR3nt: TGTGCCAGCCTCTCCGGCCCAGCGGGATTCGGGGAGCTGTTTTTT

d_gene: -
j_gene: TRBJ1-3
abundance: -
v_gene: TRBV15
CDR3aa: CATSRGLPGALSGNTIYF
CDR3nt: TGTGCCACCAGCAGAGGCCTACCGGGAGCCCTCTCTGGAAACACCATATATTTT

d_gene: -
j_gene: TRBJ2-1
abundance: few
v_gene: TRBV11-3
CDR3aa: CASSLGWAGNEQFF
CDR3nt: TGTGCCAGCAGCTTAGGGTGGGCGGGCAATGAGCAGTTCTTC

d_gene: -
j_gene: TRBJ1-1
abundance: many
v_gene: TRBV20-1
CDR3aa: CSARVGGTEAFF
CDR3nt: TGCAGTGCTAGAGTGGGCGGCACTGAAGCTTTCTTT

d_gene: -
j_gene: TRBJ1-1
abundance: many
v_gene: TRBV20-1
CDR3aa: CSARRWTAVLSTEAFF
CDR3nt: TGCAGTGCTAGGCGCTGGACAGCTGTTTTGAGCACTGAAGCTTTCTTT

d_gene: TRBD1
j_gene: TRBJ2-1
abundance: many
v_gene: TRBV20-1
CDR3aa: CSASPTGTGEQFF
CDR3nt: TGCAGTGCTAGCCCGACAGGGACGGGCGAGCAGTTCTTC

d_gene: -
j_gene: TRBJ2-7
abundance: many
v_gene: TRBV20-1
CDR3aa: CSAKRTTEQYF
CDR3nt: TGCAGTGCTAAACGAACAACCGAGCAGTACTTC

d_gene: -
j_gene: TRBJ1-1
abundance: many
v_gene: TRBV28
CDR3aa: CASRTTGLWLAFF
CDR3nt: TGTGCCAGCAGAACTACAGGGCTGTGGTTAGCTTTCTTT

d_gene: -
j_gene: TRBJ1-6
abundance: many
v_gene: TRBV5-1
CDR3aa: CASSLENSPLHF
CDR3nt: TGCGCCAGCAGCTTGGAAAATTCACCCCTCCACTTT